This T cell receptor beta chain derives from a study of blood T cell repertoires in COVID-19. Study at large: Sources were T cells, B-cell-depleted T cells, or PBMCs; the material itself was cDNA or gDNA.

Only in-frame clones appear in the TCRdb table, and some are missing; sequencing was by immunoSEQ multiplex PCR. This table holds some 110,000 clones, approximately 83% found once. Sequencing used peripheral blood. This TCR was recovered from a woman aged 80 or older with active or convalescent COVID-19.

This CDR3 reads CASRLRGRRNQPQHF. CDR3 bases: TGTGCCAGCAGACTCAGGGGGCGTCGCAATCAGCCCCAGCATTTT. This chain uses TRBV28 with TRBJ1-5; 8 nucleotides line up with TRBD1. Germline V CDR1 and CDR2: MDHEN, SYDVKM. The CDR3 has 15 residues. The ends lost 6 bases at V and 2 bases at J; junction bases unmatched: 6. The entire variable domain, with the rest obtained from reference TRBV28 and TRBJ1-5, is as follows: DVKVTQSSRYLVKRTGEKVFLECVQDMDHENMFWYRQDPGLGLRLIYFSYDVKMKEKGDIPEGYSVSREKKERFSLILESASTNQTSMYLCASRLRGRRNQPQHFGDGTRLSIL.